What follows are 25 T cell receptor beta chains derived from one specimen sequenced in a study of cytomegalovirus exposure and HLA in healthy donors. TCRdb's copy holds only in-frame clones and misses some; the assay was immunoSEQ multiplex PCR. The table shows fewer than 150,000 clones, with around 90% occurring only once. Sequenced sample: PBMCs. These receptors all come from a man between 18 and 29 years old in good health and CMV-seropositive.

This chain links TRBV7-3 with TRBJ2-2; the match to TRBD1 covers 8 bases. The CDR3 has 15 residues. The germline CDR1 and CDR2 sequences are SGHTA and FQGTGA. The junction had 7 bases not matched to a gene; V was cut back by 3 bases and J by 7 bases. The CDR3 coding sequence is TGTGCCAGCAGCTTGAAGACAGGGGTGGGCGGGGAGCTGTTTTTT. Amino acids: CASSLKTGVGGELFF.

The chain couples TRBV7-9 to TRBJ2-3, with D possibly being TRBD2 (5 bases). The length of the CDR3 is 15 residues. V shed 3 bases and J shed 4 bases, with 14 bases lying between them. Germline V gene sequence: CDR1 SEHNR, CDR2 FQNEAQ (reference sequence). CDR3: CASSFGKGSPDTQYF. In DNA form, the CDR3 reads TGTGCCAGCAGCTTCGGGAAAGGATCACCAGATACGCAGTATTTT.

In its sample, this clone was seen a few times. This chain links TRBV19 with TRBJ1-5; no reliable D call. The CDR3 is made up of 15 amino acids. The germline V gene has CDR1 LNHDA and CDR2 SQIVND (reference sequence). Between the trimmed V and J ends, which lost 5 bases and 1 base, there was a span of 12 bases. The CDR3 reads CASSGHGLSNQPQHF. For the CDR3, the DNA is TGTGCCAGTAGTGGGCATGGATTAAGCAATCAGCCCCAGCATTTT.

This chain connects TRBV5-1 to TRBJ2-3; 8 bases fit TRBD1. The germline V gene encodes CDR1 SGHRS and CDR2 YFSETQ. V lost 8 bases to trimming and J lost 4 bases; unmatched junction nucleotides: 15. The CDR3 is 16 residues long. The CDR3 loop is CASRPQGALSADTQYF. CDR3 bases: TGCGCCAGTAGACCCCAGGGGGCATTATCGGCAGATACGCAGTATTTT.

The gene calls are TRBV29-1 and TRBJ2-1; D not resolved. The V end lost 3 bases, the J end lost 8 bases, and 8 bases lay between the germline ends. This CDR3 region has 11 residues. Germline V gene sequence: CDR1 SQVTM, CDR2 ANQGSEA. The CDR3 here is CSVESFYEQFF. The CDR3 DNA reads TGCAGCGTTGAGTCCTTCTATGAGCAGTTCTTC.

V is TRBV6-5 and J is TRBJ1-1; unclear D gene. The CDR3 is 16 amino acids. The V end was cut by 0 bases, the J end by 4 bases, with 15 bases between. Germline CDR1 reads MNHEY; CDR2 reads SVGAGI. DNA for the CDR3: TGTGCCAGCAGTTACTCGGTACGGGAGGGAGGCACTGAAGCTTTCTTT. Protein: CASSYSVREGGTEAFF.

The J gene is TRBJ2-1, the V gene TRBV4-2, with a tentative D call TRBD2 (6 bases). CDR3 length: 15 amino acids. Germline CDR1 LGHNA, CDR2 YNFKEQ. V lost 1 base and J lost 6, with 13 bases in between. CDR3: CASSQVGGTFNEQFF. CDR3 nucleotides: TGTGCCAGCAGCCAAGTAGGCGGGACGTTCAATGAGCAGTTCTTC.

Regarding this clone: This sample includes further DNA sequences coding for the same CDR3. Written as DNA, the CDR3 is TGTGCCAGCAGTTATTCCGGCACAGATACGCAGTATTTT. It specifies CASSYSGTDTQYF. The gene calls are TRBV6-5 and TRBJ2-3, with D unresolved. Germline V lookup: CDR1 MNHEY, CDR2 SVGAGI. The CDR3 spans 13 residues. Trimming stripped 3 bases from V and 1 base from J, with 5 bases between.

This clone was seen more than once but under ten times. V and J are TRBV30 and TRBJ1-2; weak D call: TRBD1 (5 bases). V lost 0 bases and J lost 7, with 21 bases in between. The CDR3 length is 16 residues. Germline V gene data show CDR1 as GTSNPN and CDR2 as SVGIG (reference sequence). CDR3 loop: CAWSVWGGSYSFGYTF. The CDR3 nucleotides are TGTGCCTGGAGTGTTTGGGGCGGCTCCTACTCCTTTGGCTACACCTTC.

In this sample, this clone turned up once. The chain carries TRBV28 and TRBJ1-5; a weak D match, TRBD1 (6 bases). Trimming took 4 bases from V and 0 from J, leaving 16 bases between them. Germline V gives CDR1 MDHEN, CDR2 SYDVKM. This CDR3 has 17 residues. The CDR3 is CASSYSYGTNSNQPQHF. The DNA for the CDR3 is TGTGCCAGCAGTTACTCATACGGGACAAATAGCAATCAGCCCCAGCATTTT.

V and J are TRBV6-5 and TRBJ2-1, with TRBD1 as a possible D gene (5 bases). The CDR3 sequence is 12 residues long. Per the germline V gene, CDR1 is MNHEY and CDR2 is SVGAGI. With 6 bases removed from V and 4 bases from J, the gap between germline ends came to 7 bases. The CDR3 spells CASSSGYNEQFF. DNA for the CDR3: TGTGCCAGCAGCTCAGGGTACAATGAGCAGTTCTTC.

CDR3 sequence: CASSPRLAASTDTQYF. CDR3 DNA sequence: TGTGCCAGCAGCCCAAGACTAGCAGCTAGCACAGATACGCAGTATTTT. This chain links TRBV9 with TRBJ2-3; 7 nucleotides match TRBD2. Germline trimming cut 4 bases from V and 0 bases from J; bases unmatched to any gene: 8. The CDR3 has 16 residues. Germline CDR1 is SGDLS and CDR2 is YYNGEE. The full variable domain, completed using reference TRBV9 and TRBJ2-3, is DSGVTQTPKHLITATGQRVTLRCSPRSGDLSVYWYQQSLDQGLQFLIQYYNGEERAKGNILERFSAQQFPDLHSELNLSSLELGDSALYFCASSPRLAASTDTQYFGPGTRLTVL.

This sequence joins TRBV30 and TRBJ1-4, with unresolved D. CDR3 length equals 15 residues. The germline CDR1 and CDR2 sequences are GTSNPN and SVGIG (reference sequence). Trimming pared 8 bases from V and 1 base from J, leaving 17 bases between. The CDR3 nucleotides are TGTGCCCACGGCGGGTCGGGAGGAACTAATGAAAAACTGTTTTTT. Translating it yields CAHGGSGGTNEKLFF.

J is TRBJ2-7 and V is TRBV5-1; D might be TRBD2 (6 bases). This CDR3 comprises 13 residues. The germline V gene encodes CDR1 SGHRS and CDR2 YFSETQ. Trimming took 1 base from V and 3 from J, leaving 8 bases between them. CDR3 in amino acids: CASSLYGSYEQYF. CDR3 nucleotides: TGCGCCAGCAGCTTGTACGGGAGCTACGAGCAGTACTTC. The full variable domain, with the rest looked up from reference TRBV5-1 and TRBJ2-7, is KAGVTQTPRYLIKTRGQQVTLSCSPISGHRSVSWYQQTPGQGLQFLFEYFSETQRNKGNFPGRFSGRQFSNSRSEMNVSTLELGDSALYLCASSLYGSYEQYFGPGTRLTVT.

This chain links TRBV5-1 with TRBJ2-7, with TRBD1 identical over 9 bases. With V trimmed by 3 bases and J by 4 bases, 11 bases remained unmatched. The CDR3 is 16 residues long. Per the germline V gene, CDR1 is SGHRS and CDR2 is YFSETQ. The CDR3 here is CASSSNRGPGQYEQYF. As DNA, the CDR3 is TGCGCCAGCAGCTCAAACAGGGGGCCGGGGCAATACGAGCAGTACTTC.

This chain links TRBV6-5 with TRBJ2-7; the match to TRBD2 covers 10 bases. The CDR3 covers 14 residues. Germline V gene sequence: CDR1 MNHEY, CDR2 SVGAGI. The J segment lost 3 bases and the V segment lost 6 bases, leaving 5 bases of the junction unmatched. The CDR3 DNA is TGTGCCAGCAGCCCCGGGACTAGCGACTACGAGCAGTACTTC. It codes for CASSPGTSDYEQYF.

The genes are TRBV28 and TRBJ1-5; D not certain. CDR3 length equals 16 residues. Trimming pared 6 bases from V and 5 bases from J, leaving 20 bases between. Germline values: CDR1 MDHEN, CDR2 SYDVKM. CDR3 DNA: TGTGCCAGCAGGGTTACGGTCGGGGTGCGGGATCAGCCCCAGCATTTT. It yields the protein CASRVTVGVRDQPQHF.

This clone was picked up one time. V is TRBV21-1 and J is TRBJ2-1; no DNA check was done on the table's D call, TRBD1. TRBV21-1 has pseudogene status. The length of the CDR3 is 19 residues. The CDR3 protein is CASSKSTGPGLSSYNEQFF. DNA of the CDR3: TGTGCCAGCAGCAAAAGTACAGGGCCGGGCCTTAGCTCCTACAATGAGCAGTTCTTC.

This sequence joins TRBV29-1 and TRBJ2-3; 10 positions agree with TRBD2. The V segment lost 6 bases and the J segment 2 bases; nucleotides outside the gene matches: 5. The CDR3 consists of 14 residues. Germline CDR1 SQVTM, CDR2 ANQGSEA. Here the CDR3 reads CSVPSGGFTDTQYF. The CDR3 DNA reads TGCAGCGTCCCTAGCGGGGGCTTCACAGATACGCAGTATTTT.

In this sample, this clone turned up once. This chain joins TRBV7-3 and TRBJ2-3; D gene uncertain. Germline-derived CDR1 and CDR2 are SGHTA and FQGTGA. V dropped 0 bases and J dropped 0 bases, with 10 bases sitting between them. The CDR3 consists of 16 residues. The CDR3 coding sequence is TGTGCCAGCAGCTTAACGGGCTATTCTAGCACAGATACGCAGTATTTT. Translation gives CASSLTGYSSTDTQYF. The entire variable domain, with the rest obtained from reference TRBV7-3 and TRBJ2-3, is as follows: GAGVSQTPSNKVTEKGKYVELRCDPISGHTALYWYRQSLGQGPEFLIYFQGTGAADDSGLPNDRFFAVRPEGSVSTLKIQRTERGDSAVYLCASSLTGYSSTDTQYFGPGTRLTVL.

The chain carries TRBV10-2 and TRBJ1-4, with 9 bases that match TRBD1. Germline V gene sequence: CDR1 WSHSY, CDR2 SAAADI. V lost 7 bases to trimming and J lost 5 bases; unmatched junction nucleotides: 8. The CDR3 has 15 residues. The DNA for the CDR3 is TGCGCCAGCACCTCTTACAGGGGGCTGAATGAAAAACTGTTTTTT. The encoded protein is CASTSYRGLNEKLFF.

V and J are TRBV7-9 and TRBJ2-3; tentative D call: TRBD2 (6 bases). The V end was cut by 6 bases, the J end by 5 bases, with 18 bases between. This CDR3 is 15 amino acids long. The germline V gene has CDR1 SEHNR and CDR2 FQNEAQ (reference sequence). CDR3 sequence (DNA): TGTGCCAGCAGTGGAACCCGGGGGATCGGAGATACGCAGTATTTT. Encoded protein: CASSGTRGIGDTQYF.

This clone was counted a few times. The chain recombines TRBV5-8 with TRBJ1-2, with D tentatively TRBD1 (5 bases). The CDR3 runs 12 residues. Germline V gene sequence: CDR1 SGHTS, CDR2 YDEGEE. The V and J ends lost 0 bases and 8 bases respectively, with 8 bases between them. CDR3 DNA: TGTGCCAGCAGCTTGGGGGGCTACGGCTACACCTTC. Amino acid sequence: CASSLGGYGYTF.

This clone was counted only a few times. This chain links TRBV5-1 with TRBJ1-1; TRBD1 is a possible D gene (5 bases). There are 12 residues in the CDR3. Trimming shortened V by 4 bases and J by 8 bases, and 12 bases separated the two germline ends. Germline CDR1 and CDR2: SGHRS and YFSETQ. The CDR3 coding sequence is TGCGCCAGCAGCCCCCTGCAGGGAGAAGCTTTCTTT. It yields the protein CASSPLQGEAFF.

The chain joins TRBV30 to TRBJ1-4; D possibly corresponds to TRBD1 (5 bases). The V gene lost 2 bases and the J gene lost 7 bases, with 11 bases spanning the gap. The germline gives CDR1 GTSNPN, CDR2 SVGIG (reference sequence). This CDR3 has 13 residues. The CDR3 coding sequence is TGTGCCTGGAGTACCCAGGGTGGTGAAAAACTGTTTTTT. Its protein is CAWSTQGGEKLFF.